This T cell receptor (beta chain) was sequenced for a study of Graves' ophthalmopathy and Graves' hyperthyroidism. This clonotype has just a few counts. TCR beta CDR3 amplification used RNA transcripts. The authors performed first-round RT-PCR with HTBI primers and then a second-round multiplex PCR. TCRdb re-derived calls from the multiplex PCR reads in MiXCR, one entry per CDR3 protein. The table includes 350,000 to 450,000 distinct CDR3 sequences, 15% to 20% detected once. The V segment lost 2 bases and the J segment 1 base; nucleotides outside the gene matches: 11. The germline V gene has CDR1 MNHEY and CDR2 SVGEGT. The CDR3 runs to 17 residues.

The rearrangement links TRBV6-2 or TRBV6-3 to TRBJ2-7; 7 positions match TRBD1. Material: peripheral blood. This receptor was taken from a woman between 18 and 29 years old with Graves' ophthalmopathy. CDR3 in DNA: TGTGCCAGCAGTTACCCCCGGACAGGATCCCCATCCTACGAGCAGTACTTC. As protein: CASSYPRTGSPSYEQYF.